This T cell receptor (beta chain) comes out of a study of blood T cell repertoires in COVID-19. Study-level information: T cells, B-cell-depleted T cells, or PBMCs supplied cDNA or gDNA.

The V and J ends lost 5 bases and 9 bases respectively, with 17 bases between them. Germline CDR1 SGHTA, CDR2 FQGNSA. The length of the CDR3 is 13 residues. Sequencing used immunoSEQ multiplex PCR; TCRdb keeps in-frame clones, though not all of them. The table lists more than 200,000 clones, 88% of them singletons. This receptor was identified in a man aged 35 to 55 with acute or convalescent COVID-19. V and J are TRBV7-2 and TRBJ2-7, with a possible D match to TRBD1 (5 bases). The sequencing input was peripheral blood. The CDR3 nucleotides are TGTGCCAGCAGCAGGCTCGCGGACACAGTGCAGTACTTC. It codes for CASSRLADTVQYF.